Listed below are T cell receptor beta chains from one sample, sequenced in a study of T cell responses to AZD1222 COVID-19 vaccine. This table comes from immunoSEQ multiplex PCR, and its TCRdb copy is limited to in-frame clones, with some not included. This sample carries 150,000 or so clones, with 2.2% going to the ten biggest clones. The sample comprised peripheral blood. These receptor sequences come from an adult in good health. The CDR3 runs from the conserved cysteine through the conserved F or W. The order of the fields is J gene, D gene, V gene, CDR3 protein, CDR3 DNA. The D gene is left open where the match is weak.

TRBJ1-6 TRBD1 TRBV30 CAWRTGGNGPLHF TGTGCCTGGAGGACAGGGGGAAATGGCCCCCTCCACTTT
TRBJ2-7 - TRBV6-5 CASSPGGADTYEQYF TGTGCCAGCAGCCCGGGTGGAGCGGATACCTACGAGCAGTACTTC
TRBJ1-4 TRBD1 TRBV6-2/TRBV6-3 CASSYTGQGDEKLFF TGTGCCAGCAGTTACACCGGACAGGGCGACGAAAAACTGTTTTTT
TRBJ2-7 - TRBV2 CASSGDEGGHVYEQYF TGTGCCAGCAGTGGGGACGAGGGGGGGCACGTTTACGAGCAGTACTTC
TRBJ1-2 TRBD1 TRBV2 CASSEGDRAKRGWVYGYTF TGTGCCAGCAGTGAAGGAGACAGGGCAAAACGGGGCTGGGTCTATGGCTACACCTTC
TRBJ1-1 - TRBV6-1 CASSELLRNTEAFF TGTGCCAGCAGTGAACTTCTGCGGAACACTGAAGCTTTCTTT
TRBJ2-3 - TRBV11-3 CASSLGRSTDTQYF TGTGCCAGCAGCCTGGGACGGAGCACAGATACGCAGTATTTT
TRBJ1-1 - TRBV19 CASSIIDTMNTEAFF TGTGCCAGTAGTATCATAGACACTATGAACACTGAAGCTTTCTTT
TRBJ1-3 - TRBV7-6 CASSPVGGSSGNTIYF TGTGCCAGCAGCCCTGTAGGGGGGAGCTCTGGAAACACCATATATTTT
TRBJ2-7 - TRBV18 CASSPGDRNEQYF TGTGCCAGCTCACCCGGTGACAGGAACGAGCAGTACTTC
TRBJ1-1 TRBD1 TRBV27 CASSLSTGRGALAFF TGTGCCAGCAGTTTATCGACTGGCAGGGGGGCTCTTGCTTTCTTT
TRBJ1-6 - TRBV30 CAWGNRADSPLHF TGTGCCTGGGGGAACCGGGCGGATTCACCCCTCCACTTT
TRBJ1-2 TRBD1 TRBV7-8 CASSTRQGTGYGYTF TGTGCCAGCAGCACCAGACAGGGGACAGGCTATGGCTACACCTTC
TRBJ2-5 TRBD1 TRBV5-4 CASRPTGQGQETQYF TGTGCCAGCAGACCAACCGGACAGGGTCAAGAGACCCAGTACTTC
TRBJ2-1 TRBD2 TRBV9 CASSVGDYGGDNEQFF TGTGCCAGCAGCGTAGGGGACTACGGCGGGGATAATGAGCAGTTCTTC
TRBJ1-1 - TRBV29-1 CSVEVSVSEAFF TGCAGCGTTGAAGTCAGCGTATCGGAAGCTTTCTTT
TRBJ2-2 - TRBV30 CAWSWGASNTGELFF TGTGCCTGGAGTTGGGGGGCTTCGAACACCGGGGAGCTGTTTTTT
TRBJ2-5 - TRBV15 CATVSSTRPLQETQYF TGTGCCACCGTTTCTTCGACTAGACCCCTACAAGAGACCCAGTACTTC
TRBJ2-1 TRBD2 TRBV6-6 CASSHAGGHNEQFF TGTGCCAGCAGCCACGCGGGGGGCCACAATGAGCAGTTCTTC
TRBJ2-7 - TRBV7-3 CASSLTQTGPSEQYF TGTGCCAGCAGCTTAACGCAAACAGGGCCCTCCGAGCAGTACTTC
TRBJ2-1 - TRBV9 CASSVSLARNNEQFF TGTGCCAGCAGCGTCTCACTAGCTAGGAACAATGAGCAGTTCTTC
TRBJ1-1 - TRBV14 CASRIGTEAFF TGTGCCAGCAGGATAGGGACAGAAGCTTTCTTT
TRBJ2-5 TRBD1 TRBV4-2 CASSQEEGAYQETQYF TGTGCCAGCAGCCAAGAAGAGGGGGCGTACCAAGAGACCCAGTACTTC
TRBJ2-7 - TRBV14 CASSPIGTSSSYEQYF TGTGCCAGCAGCCCTATCGGGACGTCGAGCTCCTACGAGCAGTACTTC
TRBJ2-3 TRBD2 TRBV19 CASSTSGTSGSDTQYF TGTGCCAGTAGTACCTCCGGGACTAGCGGGTCAGATACGCAGTATTTT
TRBJ2-1 TRBD2 TRBV27 CASTLRTSGGSPISNNEQFF TGTGCCAGCACCTTACGGACTAGCGGGGGGTCACCGATTAGCAACAATGAGCAGTTCTTC
TRBJ2-1 TRBD2 TRBV27 CASRLVAGGPPEQFF TGTGCCAGCCGCCTGGTAGCGGGGGGGCCCCCTGAGCAGTTCTTC
TRBJ1-4 TRBD1 TRBV5-1 CASSLVGQGVNEKLFF TGCGCCAGCAGCTTGGTTGGACAGGGCGTTAATGAAAAACTGTTTTTT
TRBJ1-3 - TRBV9 CASSVGSGQRNTIYF TGTGCCAGCAGCGTAGGGTCAGGGCAACGAAACACCATATATTTT
TRBJ1-6 - TRBV5-4 CASSIGTRNSPLHF TGTGCCAGCAGCATCGGGACTAGGAATTCACCCCTCCACTTT
TRBJ1-1 - TRBV9 CASSLIADGARNTEAFF TGTGCCAGCAGCCTTATAGCGGACGGAGCAAGAAACACTGAAGCTTTCTTT
TRBJ1-6 TRBD1 TRBV6-4 CASSATGDGNSPLHF TGTGCCAGCAGTGCTACAGGGGATGGTAATTCACCCCTCCACTTT
TRBJ2-5 - TRBV7-2 CASSSPGLRDVQETQYF TGTGCCAGCAGCTCCCCGGGCCTCCGGGACGTACAAGAGACCCAGTACTTC
TRBJ2-5 TRBD1 TRBV7-7 CASSPELTTGGAETQYF TGTGCCAGCAGCCCGGAGTTGACGACAGGGGGCGCGGAGACCCAGTACTTC
TRBJ2-7 - TRBV28 CASSSPSDATYEQYF TGTGCCAGCAGTTCACCCTCGGACGCTACCTACGAGCAGTACTTC
TRBJ1-1 - TRBV19 CASNVRQGWDTEAFF TGTGCCAGTAATGTGCGGCAGGGCTGGGACACTGAAGCTTTCTTT
TRBJ1-1 TRBD1 TRBV9 CASSLGQGVSNTEAFF TGTGCCAGCAGCCTCGGACAGGGGGTATCGAACACTGAAGCTTTCTTT
TRBJ1-2 TRBD1 TRBV25-1 CASSATGQGNYGYTF TGTGCCAGCAGTGCCACTGGACAGGGGAACTATGGCTACACCTTC
TRBJ2-6 - TRBV5-1 CASSRAVRGWGERAGANVLTF TGCGCCAGCAGCCGAGCCGTGCGGGGTTGGGGGGAACGGGCTGGGGCCAACGTCCTGACTTTC
TRBJ2-2 TRBD1 TRBV7-2 CASSVDRVSTGELFF TGTGCCAGCAGCGTTGACAGGGTTTCTACCGGGGAGCTGTTTTTT
TRBJ2-1 - TRBV7-3 CASSVGPTNNEQFF TGTGCCAGCAGCGTGGGTCCAACTAACAATGAGCAGTTCTTC
TRBJ1-6 - TRBV2 CASARDMINSPLHF TGTGCCAGCGCAAGGGACATGATCAATTCACCCCTCCACTTT
TRBJ2-3 TRBD2 TRBV3-1/TRBV3-2 CASSPPPGLNTDTQYF TGTGCCAGCAGCCCCCCTCCGGGACTAAACACAGATACGCAGTATTTT
TRBJ2-5 - TRBV19 CASSPARGETQYF TGTGCCAGTAGTCCGGCCAGGGGAGAGACCCAGTACTTC
TRBJ1-5 - TRBV2 CASSAVGQPQHF TGTGCCAGCAGTGCGGTGGGACAGCCCCAGCATTTT
TRBJ2-5 - TRBV9 CASSVGLAQETQYF TGTGCCAGCAGCGTAGGGCTAGCCCAAGAGACCCAGTACTTC
TRBJ2-1 - TRBV11-3 CASRPGDRYNEQFF TGTGCCAGCAGACCGGGGGACAGATACAATGAGCAGTTCTTC
TRBJ2-6 - TRBV6-6 CASSLRGVGANVLTF TGTGCCAGCAGTCTTCGAGGGGTTGGGGCCAACGTCCTGACTTTC
TRBJ2-1 - TRBV7-2 CASSLNRGGNEQFF TGTGCCAGCAGCTTAAACAGGGGGGGAAATGAGCAGTTCTTC
TRBJ1-6 TRBD1 TRBV7-2 CASSVDRGLDSPLHF TGTGCCAGCAGCGTTGACAGGGGTTTGGACTCACCCCTCCACTTT
TRBJ2-5 TRBD2 TRBV10-3 CAISGQYGGETQYF TGTGCCATCAGTGGTCAGTACGGGGGGGAGACCCAGTACTTC
TRBJ2-1 TRBD2 TRBV6-2/TRBV6-3 CASSYPTSGVRGEQFF TGTGCCAGCAGTTACCCGACTAGCGGGGTTCGGGGTGAGCAGTTCTTC
TRBJ2-7 TRBD1 TRBV11-3 CASSSKRTGLTEQYF TGTGCCAGCAGCTCGAAAAGGACAGGATTAACCGAGCAGTACTTC
TRBJ1-2 - TRBV6-2/TRBV6-3 CASSYSGVNYGYTF TGTGCCAGCAGTTACTCCGGAGTCAACTATGGCTACACCTTC
TRBJ2-3 TRBD1 TRBV9 CASSVGMALTGTGGGIAQYF TGTGCCAGCAGCGTAGGAATGGCCTTAACCGGGACAGGGGGCGGCATTGCGCAGTATTTT
TRBJ1-2 TRBD1 TRBV18 CASSPNRGGPAAGYGYTF TGTGCCAGCTCACCGAATCGAGGGGGCCCTGCGGCTGGCTATGGCTACACCTTC
TRBJ2-3 TRBD2 TRBV7-9 CASSLTRLAEGEDTQYF TGTGCCAGCAGCTTAACCCGACTAGCGGAAGGGGAAGATACGCAGTATTTT
TRBJ1-2 - TRBV4-3 CASSQNAGSASSGYTF TGCGCCAGCAGCCAAAATGCTGGCTCCGCATCTAGTGGCTACACCTTC
TRBJ1-5 - TRBV28 CASSWGQGDNQPQHF TGTGCCAGCAGTTGGGGTCAGGGCGACAATCAGCCCCAGCATTTT
TRBJ1-5 - TRBV2 CASHTSNQPQHF TGTGCCAGCCATACAAGCAATCAGCCCCAGCATTTT